A single sample gave rise to the 14 T cell receptor beta chains below, sequenced in a study of T cell repertoires in cytomegalovirus infection. Antigens for these TCRs are unknown. TCRdb itself ran the reads through MiXCR, one entry per CDR3 protein. The sample includes about a million distinct CDR3 sequences, about 33% of them seen just once. The sequenced sample was cultured CD8+ T cells from PBMCs, obtained from culture after CMV antigen stimulation. Receptors originate from a human donor in good health (CMV status not recorded). Some clones in this sample may be carry-over from other donors' samples.

The chain uses TRBV4-3 and TRBJ2-1; TRBD2 is a possible D gene (6 bases). Germline assignment: CDR1 LGHNA and CDR2 YSLEER. The CDR3 is made up of 16 amino acids. The V gene lost 0 bases and the J gene lost 2 bases, with 11 bases spanning the gap. This CDR3 is CASSQERLAPYNEQFF. CDR3 bases: TGCGCCAGCAGCCAAGAAAGGCTAGCGCCCTACAATGAGCAGTTCTTC.

This clonotype has a single count. The chain links TRBV2 to TRBJ1-2, with TRBD1 as a possible D gene (5 bases). The germline gives CDR1 SNHLY, CDR2 FYNNEI. The CDR3 covers 13 residues. V lost 2 bases to trimming and J lost 6 bases, with 10 bases between them. Here the CDR3 reads CASSERQRDGYTF. The CDR3 nucleotides are TGTGCCAGCAGTGAAAGACAGCGAGATGGCTACACCTTC.

This sequence joins TRBV5-5 and TRBJ1-1; D ambiguous. The CDR3 spans 11 residues. V was cut by 4 bases and J by 4 bases, with 5 bases left in between. Germline loops: CDR1 SGHKS, CDR2 YYEKEE (reference sequence). CDR3: CASSAATEAFF. Here the CDR3 DNA reads TGTGCCAGCAGCGCCGCCACTGAAGCTTTCTTT. Full variable domain (remainder filled in from reference TRBV5-5 and TRBJ1-1): DAGVTQSPTHLIKTRGQQVTLRCSPISGHKSVSWYQQVLGQGPQFIFQYYEKEERGRGNFPDRFSARQFPNYSSELNVNALLLGDSALYLCASSAATEAFFGQGTRLTVV.

This clonotype was seen more than once but under ten times. The chain carries TRBV27 and TRBJ2-1; 8 bases align to TRBD1. The germline V gene encodes CDR1 MNHEY and CDR2 SMNVEV (reference sequence). The CDR3 contains 15 residues. The J segment lost 6 bases and the V segment lost 5 bases, leaving 9 bases of the junction unmatched. The CDR3 DNA sequence: TGTGCCAGCAGTCCTCCGGGACAGGCCACCAATGAGCAGTTCTTC. Residues: CASSPPGQATNEQFF.

The chain uses TRBV12-3 or TRBV12-4 and TRBJ1-6; perhaps TRBD1 as D (6 bases). V lost 2 bases and J lost 7, with 12 bases in between. The CDR3 runs 15 residues. CDR3 sequence: CASSLSGQLNSPLHF. In DNA form, the CDR3 reads TGTGCCAGCAGTTTATCAGGACAGCTAAATTCACCCCTCCACTTT.

In its sample, this clonotype was seen many times. The chain recombines TRBV12-3 or TRBV12-4 with TRBJ2-3; D is unresolved. The CDR3 extends over 15 amino acids. Trimming took off 4 bases at V and 0 bases at J, with 11 bases between the two ends. This CDR3 is CASSSVEESTDTQYF. CDR3 bases: TGTGCCAGCAGTTCGGTCGAAGAAAGCACAGATACGCAGTATTTT.

This clonotype showed up just a few times. CDR3 amino acids: CASSLPGTGTDTQYF. The DNA of the CDR3 is TGCGCCAGCAGCCTTCCGGGGACGGGCACAGATACGCAGTATTTT. The chain uses TRBV4-1 and TRBJ2-3; D tentatively reads TRBD1 or TRBD2 (5 bases each). The ends were cut back, 4 bases at V and 1 base at J, with 12 bases in the middle. The germline V gene encodes CDR1 MGHRA and CDR2 YSYEKL. CDR3 length: 15 amino acids.

V is TRBV9 and J is TRBJ2-2; 11 nucleotides align to TRBD2. CDR1 SGDLS and CDR2 YYNGEE come from the germline V gene. The CDR3 runs to 18 residues. The junction had 7 bases not matched to a gene; V was cut back by 0 bases and J by 3 bases. The CDR3 here is CASSVEGSGGAHTGELFF. CDR3 coding DNA: TGTGCCAGCAGCGTAGAAGGTAGCGGGGGGGCGCACACCGGGGAGCTGTTTTTT.

In this sample, this clonotype turned up a few times. The chain combines TRBV5-1 with TRBJ1-3; TRBD1 is a possible D gene (6 bases). V dropped 4 bases and J dropped 0 bases, with 11 bases sitting between them. The germline gives CDR1 SGHRS, CDR2 YFSETQ. The CDR3 is made up of 15 amino acids. CDR3 DNA: TGCGCCAGCAGCATTGGGACAACCTCTGGAAACACCATATATTTT. Protein product: CASSIGTTSGNTIYF. Full variable domain (missing parts from reference TRBV5-1 and TRBJ1-3): KAGVTQTPRYLIKTRGQQVTLSCSPISGHRSVSWYQQTPGQGLQFLFEYFSETQRNKGNFPGRFSGRQFSNSRSEMNVSTLELGDSALYLCASSIGTTSGNTIYFGEGSWLTVV.

This clonotype has just a few counts. The CDR3 loop reads CATSQGVAGGTYNEQFF. The CDR3 nucleotides are TGTGCCACCAGTCAGGGCGTAGCGGGGGGAACTTACAATGAGCAGTTCTTC. The gene calls are TRBV24-1 and TRBJ2-1; 10 bases fit TRBD2. The length of the CDR3 is 17 residues. V gave up 6 bases and J gave up 4 bases; unmatched junction bases: 11. Germline-derived CDR1 and CDR2 are KGHDR and SFDVKD.

Remarks on this clonotype: At one end the junction does not follow the germline gene, possibly because of a read error. The rearrangement links TRBV7-7 to TRBJ2-1; 7 bases fit TRBD2. CDR1 is SSHAT and CDR2 is FNYEAQ in the germline V gene (reference sequence). The CDR3 is made up of 14 amino acids. The CDR3 nucleotides are TGTGCTAGCAGCTTAGGGGCGGGGGACAATGAGCAGTTCTTC. It codes for CASSLGAGDNEQFF.

This clonotype showed up just a few times. The chain joins TRBV4-1 to TRBJ2-3, with TRBD2 matching 9 bases. V lost 4 bases and J lost 2; bases outside the gene matches: 4. Germline CDR1 is MGHRA and CDR2 is YSYEKL. This CDR3 has 15 amino acids. The CDR3 nucleotides read TGCGCCAGCAGCCTAATAGCGGGGGACACAGATACGCAGTATTTT. This encodes CASSLIAGDTDTQYF.

The V gene is TRBV12-5, the J gene TRBJ2-1; the match to TRBD2 covers 8 bases. The CDR3 is made up of 16 amino acids. The V gene's germline CDR1 is LGHNT and CDR2 FRNRAP. V was clipped by 0 bases and J by 8 bases; unmatched bases: 9. This CDR3 is CASGLVIAGYVDEQFF. The CDR3 region has the DNA TGTGCTAGTGGTTTGGTAATAGCGGGGTACGTCGATGAGCAGTTCTTC.

This clonotype was recorded a few times. The rearrangement joins TRBV2 to TRBJ2-5; tentative D call: TRBD2 (6 bases). The germline V gene encodes CDR1 SNHLY and CDR2 FYNNEI. This CDR3 has 13 amino acids. Trimming left V 6 bases short and J 4 bases short, with 12 bases between. The CDR3 reads CASRDYPGETQYF. CDR3 bases: TGTGCCAGCAGGGACTACCCGGGAGAGACCCAGTACTTC.